The sequence of this T cell receptor (beta chain) was determined in a study of CD8+CD57+ T cells in acquired aplastic anemia. Study-level background: The DNA of sorted CD4+ and CD8+ cells averaged about 3 ug.

Study-wide findings and caveats: There were 25 to 35 CD8+ CDR3 sequences that occurred in both patients and controls. Statistical testing detected no significant gap in CD8+ Simpson's diversity between patients and controls.

CDR3 and TCR beta VDJ profiling relied on a genomic DNA template. TCRdb itself ran the reads through MiXCR, one entry per CDR3 protein. Among under 350,000 distinct CDR3 sequences listed, approximately 57% were seen once. V lost 1 base and J 3 bases, leaving 18 bases between the germline ends. CDR3 length: 17 amino acids. Germline loops: CDR1 SGHVS, CDR2 FQNEAQ. Patients who underwent sequencing had shown CD8+CD57+ cell expansion by flow cytometry. No therapy was given to patients before blood sampling. This clonotype was found many times. Its matching antigen is unknown. The source is a human donor with aplastic anemia. The source material was sorted CD4+, CD8+, or CD8+CD57+ T cells (not recorded which) from PBMCs. The gene calls are TRBV7-8 and TRBJ2-5; D is perhaps TRBD1 (7 bases). The CDR3 loop reads CASSLGQGGIGKETQYF. For the CDR3, the DNA is TGTGCCAGCAGCTTAGGACAGGGAGGAATTGGTAAAGAGACCCAGTACTTC. Full variable domain (missing parts from reference TRBV7-8 and TRBJ2-5): GAGVSQSPRYKVAKRGQDVALRCDPISGHVSLFWYQQALGQGPEFLTYFQNEAQLDKSGLPSDRFFAERPEGSVSTLKIQRTQQEDSAVYLCASSLGQGGIGKETQYFGPGTRLLVL.